This TCR beta chain stems from a study of metastatic and nonmetastatic thyroid tumors (dated by TCRdb to the early 2020s). In the study overall: Repertoires from peripheral blood and from tumor or nodule tissue samples of malignant and benign thyroid patients were compared. Broader findings and caveats from the paper: TCR beta diversity was reported as significantly higher in malignant tumors than in benign nodules, in both blood and tumor samples.

For this chain, trimming is 0 bases at the V end and 6 bases at the J end, and the number of junction bases without a gene match is 10. CDR3 length: 16 amino acids, cysteine to phenylalanine. Only the CDR3 portion is preserved as DNA: 48 bases, with reading frame beginning at the first base. From the germline V gene (reference sequence), CDR1 is DFQATT and CDR2 is SNEGSKA. The library was made by PCR. The run used an Illumina HiSeq 4000. High-throughput sequencing was used to profile the TCR beta-chain CDR3 region of every patient. In the authors' own workflow: The researchers built a classifier to tell apart papillary thyroid cancer patients with distant metastasis, based on CDR3 differences among clinicopathological groups. Repertoire diversity was assessed with the Shannon index, and tumor-blood repertoire similarity with the Morisita-Horn index. The public reads were run again by TCRdb, first through fastp at Q25 and then through MiXCR, and only productive beta chains were kept. The V and J calls and clone size are TCRdb's, not the authors'. The sample includes about 20,000 clones, with around 15% observed a single time. The top ten clonotypes cover about 9.4% of the sample.

No patient had received any treatment before thyroid surgery. Using T-cell receptor beta sequencing, the study looked back at clinical samples from patients collected from about 2011 to 2018. This clone was seen many times. No antigen is known for it. No much larger clonotype is one base removed from it; base qualities were not supplied. The source is a female donor with papillary thyroid cancer or a benign thyroid nodule (not recorded which). Some clones in this sample may be carry-over from other donors' samples. The V and J segments used are TRBV20-1 and TRBJ1-4; 7 central nucleotides agree with TRBD1. Material for sequencing was tumor tissue. The CDR3 reads CSARDPSGGLDEKLFF. The sequenced DNA: TGCAGTGCTAGAGATCCCTCAGGGGGGCTGGATGAAAAACTGTTTTTT.